These 23 T cell receptor beta chains share one sample of origin, sequenced in a study of blood T cell repertoires in COVID-19. Measured with immunoSEQ multiplex PCR; TCRdb has only the in-frame clones, and not every one. The profile shows about 35,000 clones, 85% to 90% of them singletons. Sequencing was done on a sample of peripheral blood. These receptors all come from a man in his 60s with active or convalescent COVID-19.

The chain has TRBV6-5 and TRBJ1-5; 8 bases fit TRBD1. The V gene end was trimmed by 6 bases and the J gene end by 4 bases; junction bases not matched to a gene: 5. The germline V gene has CDR1 MNHEY and CDR2 SVGAGI. The CDR3 length is 14 residues. The CDR3 spells CASRGTGPNQPQHF. As DNA, the CDR3 is TGTGCCAGCAGGGGGACAGGACCGAATCAGCCCCAGCATTTT.

The genes are TRBV27 and TRBJ1-2; D is possibly TRBD1 (6 bases). This CDR3 has 17 amino acids. With 2 bases removed from V and 0 bases from J, the gap between germline ends came to 16 bases. Germline V gene data show CDR1 as MNHEY and CDR2 as SMNVEV (reference sequence). The DNA for the CDR3 is TGTGCCAGCAGTTTAAGGGGTGGGGGGGGCGCTAACTATGGCTACACCTTC. Protein sequence: CASSLRGGGGANYGYTF.

This clone appeared a single time. The chain's CDR3 is CASSTNRGLGGYTF. CDR3 nucleotides: TGTGCCAGCAGCACTAACAGGGGGCTCGGTGGCTACACCTTC. The chain couples TRBV28 to TRBJ1-2, with 9 bases that match TRBD1. The CDR3 sequence is 14 residues long. From germline, CDR1 is MDHEN and CDR2 SYDVKM. V was pared by 6 bases and J by 7 bases, with 9 bases of the junction left unmatched.

The chain carries TRBV5-4 and TRBJ1-2; D ambiguous. The V gene's germline CDR1 is SGHNT and CDR2 YYREEE (reference sequence). V was clipped by 2 bases and J by 8 bases, with 13 bases between them. The CDR3 is 13 residues long. Here the CDR3 reads CASSLSRRSGYTF. In nucleotides, the CDR3 is TGTGCCAGCAGCTTAAGCAGGAGGAGCGGCTACACCTTC.

This clone has only one observation. This rearrangement joins TRBV11-3 to TRBJ1-1; the D gene is possibly TRBD1 (5 bases). Germline-derived CDR1 and CDR2 are SGHNT and YENEEA. The V gene lost 2 bases and the J gene lost 0 bases, with 13 bases spanning the gap. The CDR3 consists of 16 residues. The DNA for the CDR3 is TGTGCCAGCAGCTTACCTGCGACAGATTTGAACACTGAAGCTTTCTTT. It is translated as CASSLPATDLNTEAFF.

This rearrangement joins TRBV5-1 to TRBJ2-1, with 8 bases lining up with TRBD2. CDR1 and CDR2 from the germline V gene are SGHRS and YFSETQ. The CDR3 sequence is 15 residues long. Trimming took 6 bases from V and 4 from J; bases not matched to a gene: 9. CDR3 protein: CASTSRSGGYNEQFF. CDR3 nucleotides: TGCGCCAGCACCTCTAGAAGCGGGGGTTACAATGAGCAGTTCTTC.

The rearrangement joins TRBV10-2 to TRBJ2-3; the D is unclear. The CDR3 length is 12 residues. The germline gives CDR1 WSHSY, CDR2 SAAADI. The germline V and J ends were trimmed by 6 bases and 4 bases, with 8 bases remaining between them. The CDR3 nucleotides read TGCGCCAGCAGACCTGGCCCAGATACGCAGTATTTT. This codes for CASRPGPDTQYF.

The CDR3 here is CASSRTGTSWSGELFF. The CDR3 DNA reads as TGTGCCAGCTCCCGAACCGGGACTAGCTGGTCGGGGGAGCTGTTTTTT. V gene TRBV18 combines with J gene TRBJ2-2, with 9 bases aligning to TRBD2. Trimming took 6 bases from V and 8 from J; bases not matched to a gene: 13. The germline CDR1 and CDR2 sequences are KGHSH and LQKENI. The CDR3 loop spans 16 amino acids.

This chain connects TRBV28 to TRBJ1-5; a weak D match, TRBD1 (5 bases). Trimming took off 6 bases at V and 6 bases at J, with 15 bases between the two ends. This CDR3 contains 14 residues. Looked up from germline, CDR1 is MDHEN and CDR2 is SYDVKM. Written as DNA, the CDR3 is TGTGCCAGCAGCTTCGACAGCCTAGTTCAGCCCCAGCATTTT. It translates to CASSFDSLVQPQHF.

The genes are TRBV5-8 and TRBJ1-6, with D perhaps TRBD1 (5 bases). Deletions cut 1 base from V and 7 bases from J, with 9 bases between. CDR3 size: 14 residues. Germline lookup yields CDR1 SGHTS and CDR2 YDEGEE. The CDR3 sequence is CASSLKGMNSPLHF. The CDR3 DNA reads TGTGCCAGCAGCTTGAAGGGGATGAATTCACCCCTCCACTTT.

This chain uses TRBV19 with TRBJ2-4, with TRBD2 identical over 10 bases. V trimming: 3 bases; J trimming: 9 bases; junction bases outside the gene matches: 11. Germline values: CDR1 LNHDA, CDR2 SQIVND (reference sequence). The CDR3 is made up of 16 amino acids. As DNA, the CDR3 is TGTGCCAGTAGTATTAATAGCGGGGGGCAGTTGGGCATTCAGTACTTC. It translates to CASSINSGGQLGIQYF.

The chain combines TRBV4-1 with TRBJ2-3; 13 bases fit TRBD2. Germline V lookup: CDR1 MGHRA, CDR2 YSYEKL. The CDR3 has 22 residues. Trimming cost V 3 bases and J 0 bases; bases outside gene matches: 18. The CDR3 loop is CASSHPGLAGNTIRTSTDTQYF. The CDR3, as DNA: TGCGCCAGCAGCCACCCGGGACTAGCGGGGAACACCATAAGAACTAGCACAGATACGCAGTATTTT.

The chain carries TRBV12-1 and TRBJ1-5. TRBV12-1 counts as a pseudogene. This CDR3 is built from 16 residues. The DNA of the CDR3 is TGTGCCAGCAGCTCCCGCGGGGGGTGGAGCAATCAGCCCCAGCATTTT. Translating it yields CASSSRGGWSNQPQHF.

The genes are TRBV11-2 and TRBJ2-1, with 11 bases aligning to TRBD2. Per the germline V gene, CDR1 is SGHAT and CDR2 is FQNNGV. Trimming cost V 5 bases and J 4 bases; bases outside gene matches: 10. The CDR3 sequence is 17 residues long. The CDR3: CASSPRGGLAAYNEQFF. The CDR3 DNA is TGTGCCAGCAGCCCCCGCGGGGGACTAGCGGCTTACAATGAGCAGTTCTTC. The entire variable domain, with the rest obtained from reference TRBV11-2 and TRBJ2-1, is as follows: EAGVAQSPRYKIIEKRQSVAFWCNPISGHATLYWYQQILGQGPKLLIQFQNNGVVDDSQLPKDRFSAERLKGVDSTLKIQPAKLEDSAVYLCASSPRGGLAAYNEQFFGPGTRLTVL.

The chain has TRBV5-4 and TRBJ2-7, with TRBD1 matching over 9 bases. CDR3 size: 13 residues. CDR1 SGHNT and CDR2 YYREEE come from the germline V gene (reference sequence). Trimming removed 4 bases from V and 6 bases from J; junction bases left unmatched: 5. The CDR3 is CASSRDRGGEQYV. The CDR3 DNA reads as TGTGCCAGCAGCCGTGACAGGGGGGGCGAGCAGTACGTC.

In its sample, this clone was seen a few times. V and J are TRBV19 and TRBJ2-1; D perhaps matches TRBD1 (5 bases). Germline CDR1 reads LNHDA; CDR2 reads SQIVND (reference sequence). There are 14 residues in the CDR3. The V end was cut by 3 bases, the J end by 9 bases, with 15 bases between. CDR3 loop: CASSMGRALVEQFF. In DNA, the CDR3 is TGTGCCAGTAGTATGGGCAGGGCCCTGGTTGAGCAGTTCTTC.

The chain couples TRBV7-9 to TRBJ2-1, with D perhaps TRBD2 (5 bases). The CDR3 covers 11 residues. V was clipped by 5 bases and J by 12 bases, with 11 bases between them. CDR1 is SEHNR, CDR2 FQNEAQ, per germline (reference sequence). This CDR3 is CASSQSRGQFF. CDR3 coding DNA: TGTGCCAGCAGCCAGTCCCGGGGGCAGTTCTTC.

The chain carries TRBV5-6 and TRBJ1-5, with D possibly matching TRBD1 (5 bases). The CDR3 has 16 residues. CDR1 is SGHDT and CDR2 is YYEEEE in the germline V gene. The V gene lost 0 bases and the J gene lost 7 bases, with 17 bases spanning the gap. CDR3 in DNA: TGTGCCAGCAGCTTGGGGGGTTTGGGGCTCGGGCAGCCCCAGCATTTT. Translation: CASSLGGLGLGQPQHF.

This clone was observed a handful of times. V usage is TRBV2 and J usage is TRBJ1-6, with a tentative D call TRBD1 (5 bases). V lost 1 base and J 9 bases, leaving 10 bases between the germline ends. The CDR3 runs to 14 residues. Germline V gene lookup returns CDR1 SNHLY and CDR2 FYNNEI. CDR3 loop: CASSEDRTGSPLHF. The CDR3 region has the DNA TGTGCCAGCAGTGAAGACAGGACGGGTTCACCCCTCCACTTT.

Only one count was recorded for this clone. The chain joins TRBV6-5 to TRBJ2-6; D gene uncertain. Germline V CDR1 and CDR2: MNHEY, SVGAGI. This CDR3 is 15 amino acids long. Deletions cut 1 base from V and 4 bases from J, with 8 bases between. The CDR3 here is CASSYLGTGANVLTF. DNA for the CDR3: TGTGCCAGCAGTTACTTGGGCACCGGGGCCAACGTCCTGACTTTC.

This chain joins TRBV5-6 and TRBJ1-5; 8 bases align to TRBD1. The germline gives CDR1 SGHDT, CDR2 YYEEEE. J was trimmed by 5 bases and V by 5 bases; bases with no gene match: 9. This CDR3 comprises 15 residues. In DNA, the CDR3 is TGTGCCAGCAGTTTCTATGACAGGGGTGATCAGCCCCAGCATTTT. It is translated as CASSFYDRGDQPQHF.

The CDR3: CASSRARLANTEAFF. CDR3 DNA: TGTGCCAGCAGCCGAGCGCGTCTGGCGAACACTGAAGCTTTCTTT. The chain employs TRBV14 and TRBJ1-1, with D hard to call. Per the germline V gene, CDR1 is SGHDN and CDR2 is FVKESK. V lost 4 bases and J 1 base, leaving 13 bases between the germline ends. The CDR3 is 15 residues long.

The genes are TRBV10-3 and TRBJ1-5; 7 nucleotides match TRBD1. Germline lookup yields CDR1 ENHRY and CDR2 SYGVKD. Losses at the gene ends were 6 bases for V and 4 bases for J; bases not matched to a gene: 6. This CDR3 contains 14 residues. The CDR3 DNA reads TGTGCCATCAGGGACACAGGGGAAAATCAGCCCCAGCATTTT. Translated: CAIRDTGENQPQHF.